This TCR beta chain was captured in a study of blood T cell repertoires in COVID-19 (dated by TCRdb to 2020 to 2021). At the level of the whole study: Collaborator samples came from the United States, Italy and Spain and covered acute and convalescent phases of COVID-19. Samples came from the ongoing ImmuneRACE study (first 160 participants) plus 1,254 subjects from 6 global collaborators. Where available, HLA class I and class II types were taken from metadata supplied by the sample provider and were not determined by assay-based typing. The sample metadata nearly always contained a de-identified subject ID, COVID-19 status, age in years and sex. Deeply sampled blood TCRbeta repertoires from subjects exposed to, actively infected with, or recovered from COVID-19 were included in the dataset. The prospective study material was composed of cDNA or gDNA derived from T cells, B-cell-depleted T cells, or PBMCs. The repertoires were released in a freely available public database intended as a resource for research on the immune response to SARS-CoV-2. The study at large found these results: The quantity of clinical and demographic metadata differed by source and by participant and was supplied without curation.

In its sample, this clone was seen once. No cognate antigen has been identified for it. Qualities for individual bases were not recorded, and no much larger clone is one base off. Participants in the prospective study were aged roughly 18 to 100 years, lived in some 24 United States geographic areas, and enrolled through a virtual design. To assign participants to cohorts, the prospective study relied on clinical history that participants themselves reported in a screening survey and a study questionnaire. For ImmuneRACE Cohort 3, a participant was defined as recovered based on two consecutive negative NP/OP PCR tests, clearance by a healthcare professional, or resolution of symptoms. In the prospective study, whole blood, serum and a nasopharyngeal or oropharyngeal swab were collected from each participant by mobile phlebotomists. Additional blood draws and questionnaires over a 2-month period could optionally be provided by prospective study participants. Blood samples from the prospective study were shipped frozen or at room temperature prior to DNA extraction.

The CDR3 numbers 13 residues from cysteine through phenylalanine. CDR3 DNA is the only sequence kept; it has 39 bases, read in frame from the first base. Trimming takes 6 bases off V and 6 bases off J; junction bases not matched to a gene: 5. The germline V gene sets CDR1 to SGHRS and CDR2 to YFSETQ. TCRbeta CDR3 regions were amplified from genomic DNA using the immunoSEQ Assay, a bias-controlled multiplex PCR. On the study's bioinformatics: Within the assay, amplification of reference gene primers was used to estimate how many nucleated cells each sample contained. To quantify the absolute abundance of each unique TCRbeta CDR3 rearrangement, sequence reads were collapsed and filtered. For each sample, productive Simpson clonality was calculated as the square root of Simpson's diversity index over productive rearrangements. Here the immuneACCESS table is served through TCRdb, limited to in-frame sequences with V and J called. Missing clones are a known gap in these copies; in checked studies unresolved V genes cover under half, and the rest lacks a known reason. V, J and clone size are taken as reported in that table, and D and trimming were inferred from the DNA itself. The sample contains under 150,000 clones, about 82% of them found a single time. The top ten hold roughly 6.4% of the sample.

This TCR derives from a woman aged 40 to 50 who had recovered from COVID-19. The specimen sequenced was PBMCs or T cells enriched from blood (not recorded which). The chain joins TRBV5-1 to TRBJ1-1, and TRBD1 aligns with 10 junction nucleotides. The DNA sequence is given as TGCGCCAGCACCGTTGGACAGGGGGCTGAAGCTTTCTTT. This sequence encodes CASTVGQGAEAFF.